The entry below describes one T cell receptor beta chain. Assay: immunoSEQ multiplex PCR; the TCRdb copy retains only in-frame clones and omits some. This table holds about 64,000 clones, around 96% found once. This record comes from a study of T cell changes during pregnancy in multiple sclerosis. In germline, CDR1 is SEHNR, CDR2 FQNEAQ (reference sequence). V shed 5 bases and J 8 bases; nucleotides not matched to a gene: 6. CDR3 length: 14 residues. The chain uses TRBV7-9 and TRBJ2-1; 10 bases line up with TRBD2. The specimen was CD8+ T cells from peripheral blood mononuclear cells, collected after pregnancy. The receptor was derived from a female donor with multiple sclerosis, enrolled in a pregnancy study. CDR3: CASSPNLAGDEQFF. The CDR3, as DNA: TGTGCCAGCAGCCCCAACCTAGCGGGAGATGAGCAGTTCTTC.